This is a list of T cell receptor beta chains from one sample in a study of blood T cell repertoires in COVID-19. Libraries were prepared by immunoSEQ multiplex PCR; TCRdb keeps only in-frame clonotypes and omits some of them. The sample comprises about 170,000 clones, roughly 80% of which are singletons, and 2.5% to 3% rests with the top ten. What was sequenced was peripheral blood. The receptors were sampled from a man aged 65 to 79 with acute or convalescent COVID-19. CDR3s include the opening cysteine and the closing phenylalanine or tryptophan.

V	CDR3
TRBV29-1	CSVVQVEAFF
TRBV18	CASSPPSLRQGDNYGYTF
TRBV5-1	CASSLSGGGTDTQYF
TRBV5-8	CASSPREGFLYNEQFF
TRBV7-9	CASSLQLGGGGGYTF
TRBV5-6	CASSLTWDTEGNSPLHF
TRBV18	CASSLGRGGVRNEAFF
TRBV3-1/TRBV3-2	CASSQDGGTAKLFF
TRBV9	CASSSSTAMNTEAFF
TRBV7-8	CASLAGPDYGYTF
TRBV2	CASSENPRGSPLHF
TRBV2	CASSDPGGAWTGELFF
TRBV6-5	CASDRNNIQYF
TRBV12-3/TRBV12-4	CASRDSSNYGYTF
TRBV19	CASSITSSGNTIYF
TRBV29-1	CSVEGGLAGLVSEQFF
TRBV10-2	CASSQVAGISYEQYF
TRBV12-3/TRBV12-4	CASSRDSFYGYTF
TRBV28	CASRGRGTVILEKLFF